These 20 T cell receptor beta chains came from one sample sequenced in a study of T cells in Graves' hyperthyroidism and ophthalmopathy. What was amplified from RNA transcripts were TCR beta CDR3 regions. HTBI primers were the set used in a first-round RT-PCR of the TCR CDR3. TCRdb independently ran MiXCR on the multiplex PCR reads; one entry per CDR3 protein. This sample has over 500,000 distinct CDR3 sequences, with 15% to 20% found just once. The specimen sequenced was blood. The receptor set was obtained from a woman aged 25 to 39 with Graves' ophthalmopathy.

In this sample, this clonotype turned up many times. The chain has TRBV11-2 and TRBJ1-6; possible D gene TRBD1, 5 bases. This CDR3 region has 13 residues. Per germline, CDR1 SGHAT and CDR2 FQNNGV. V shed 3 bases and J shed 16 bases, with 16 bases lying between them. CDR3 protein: CASSFIRDQVLHF. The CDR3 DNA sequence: TGTGCCAGCAGCTTCATCCGGGACCAGGTTCTCCACTTT.

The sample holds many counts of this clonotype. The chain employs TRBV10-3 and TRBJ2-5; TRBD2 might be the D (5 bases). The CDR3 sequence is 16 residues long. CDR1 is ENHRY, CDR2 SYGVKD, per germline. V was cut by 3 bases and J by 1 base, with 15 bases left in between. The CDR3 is CAISDGREGSQETQYF. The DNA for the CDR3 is TGTGCCATCAGTGACGGGCGAGAGGGTTCCCAAGAGACCCAGTACTTC.

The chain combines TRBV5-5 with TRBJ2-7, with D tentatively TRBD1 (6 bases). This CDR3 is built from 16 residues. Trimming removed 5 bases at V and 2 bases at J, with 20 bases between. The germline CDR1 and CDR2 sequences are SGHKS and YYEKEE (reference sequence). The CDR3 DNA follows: TGTGCCAGCAGTAGGGGTTTGGGCAGGGGTACCTACGAGCAGTACTTC. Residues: CASSRGLGRGTYEQYF.

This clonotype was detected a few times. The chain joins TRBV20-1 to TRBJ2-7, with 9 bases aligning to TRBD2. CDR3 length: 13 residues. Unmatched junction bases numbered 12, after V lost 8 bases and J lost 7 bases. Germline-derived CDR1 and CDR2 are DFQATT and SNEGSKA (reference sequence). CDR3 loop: CSPRGGRAWEQYF. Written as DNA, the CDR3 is TGCAGTCCCCGGGGCGGGAGGGCGTGGGAGCAGTACTTC.

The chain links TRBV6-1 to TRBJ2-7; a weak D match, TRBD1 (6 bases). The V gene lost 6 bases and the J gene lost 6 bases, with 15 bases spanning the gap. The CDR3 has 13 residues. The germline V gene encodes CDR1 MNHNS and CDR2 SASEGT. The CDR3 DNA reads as TGTGCCAGCAGAAGACAGGCCCTCGGCGAGCAGTACTTC. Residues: CASRRQALGEQYF.

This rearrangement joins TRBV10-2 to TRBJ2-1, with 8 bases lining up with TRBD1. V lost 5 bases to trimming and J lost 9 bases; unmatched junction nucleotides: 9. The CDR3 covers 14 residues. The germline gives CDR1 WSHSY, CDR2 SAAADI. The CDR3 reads CASSTDRVGGEQFF. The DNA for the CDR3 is TGCGCCAGCAGTACGGACAGGGTAGGAGGTGAGCAGTTCTTC.

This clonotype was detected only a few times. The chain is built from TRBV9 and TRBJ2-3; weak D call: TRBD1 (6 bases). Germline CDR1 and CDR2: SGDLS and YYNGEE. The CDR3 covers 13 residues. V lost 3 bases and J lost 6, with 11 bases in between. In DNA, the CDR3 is TGTGCCAGCAGCGGCAACAGGGTTGATACGCAGTATTTT. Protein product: CASSGNRVDTQYF.

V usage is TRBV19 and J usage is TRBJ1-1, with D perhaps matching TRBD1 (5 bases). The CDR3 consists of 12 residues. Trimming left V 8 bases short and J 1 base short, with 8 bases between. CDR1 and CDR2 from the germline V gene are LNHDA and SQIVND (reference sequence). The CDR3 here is CASLRGNTEAFF. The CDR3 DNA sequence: TGTGCCAGTCTAAGGGGGAACACTGAAGCTTTCTTT.

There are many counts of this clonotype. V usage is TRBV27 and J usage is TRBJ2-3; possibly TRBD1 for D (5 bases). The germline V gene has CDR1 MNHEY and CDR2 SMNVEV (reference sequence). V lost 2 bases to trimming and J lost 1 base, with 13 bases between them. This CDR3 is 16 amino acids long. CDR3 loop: CASSLIRVQGTDTQYF. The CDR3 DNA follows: TGTGCCAGCAGTTTAATCAGGGTTCAGGGCACAGATACGCAGTATTTT.

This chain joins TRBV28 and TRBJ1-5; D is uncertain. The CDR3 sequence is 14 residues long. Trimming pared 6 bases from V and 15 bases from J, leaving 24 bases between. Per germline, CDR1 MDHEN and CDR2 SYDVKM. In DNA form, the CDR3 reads TGTGCCAGCAGCCCCGACGGCGGCGGCGTTATGTGGCATTTT. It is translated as CASSPDGGGVMWHF.

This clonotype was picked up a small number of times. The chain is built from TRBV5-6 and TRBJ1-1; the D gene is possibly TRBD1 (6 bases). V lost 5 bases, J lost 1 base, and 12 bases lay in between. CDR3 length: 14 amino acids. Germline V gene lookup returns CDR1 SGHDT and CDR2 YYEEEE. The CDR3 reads CASSSGHPNTEAFF. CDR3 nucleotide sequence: TGTGCCAGCAGTTCGGGACACCCGAACACTGAAGCTTTCTTT.

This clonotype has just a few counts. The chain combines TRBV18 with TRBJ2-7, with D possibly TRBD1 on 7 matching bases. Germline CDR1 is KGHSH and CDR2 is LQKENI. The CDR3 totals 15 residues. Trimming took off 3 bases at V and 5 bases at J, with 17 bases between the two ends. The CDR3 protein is CASSPSGGGYDEQYF. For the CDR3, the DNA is TGTGCCAGCTCACCCTCAGGGGGAGGATATGACGAGCAGTACTTC.

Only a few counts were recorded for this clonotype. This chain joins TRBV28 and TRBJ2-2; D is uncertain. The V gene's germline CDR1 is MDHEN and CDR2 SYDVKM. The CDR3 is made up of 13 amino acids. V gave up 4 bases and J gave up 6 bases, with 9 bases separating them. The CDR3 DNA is TGTGCCAGCAGTTCTCCGGCGCCCGGGGAGCTGTTTTTT. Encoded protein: CASSSPAPGELFF.

The DNA of the CDR3 is TGTGCCAGCAGCTTCAGTAGGACAAGGAACACTGAAGCTTTCTTT. It encodes CASSFSRTRNTEAFF. This rearrangement joins TRBV7-2 to TRBJ1-1; perhaps TRBD1 as D (5 bases). The length of the CDR3 is 15 residues. The germline gives CDR1 SGHTA, CDR2 FQGNSA. V lost 3 bases and J 1 base, leaving 12 bases between the germline ends.

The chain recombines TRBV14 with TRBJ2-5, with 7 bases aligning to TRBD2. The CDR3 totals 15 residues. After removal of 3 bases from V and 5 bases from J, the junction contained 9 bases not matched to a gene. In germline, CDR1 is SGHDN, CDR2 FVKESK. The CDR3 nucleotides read TGTGCCAGCAGCCAGAGGACTAGTGGGGCGGAGACCCAGTACTTC. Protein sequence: CASSQRTSGAETQYF. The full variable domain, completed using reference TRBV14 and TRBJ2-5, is EAGVTQFPSHSVIEKGQTVTLRCDPISGHDNLYWYRRVMGKEIKFLLHFVKESKQDESGMPNNRFLAERTGGTYSTLKVQPAELEDSGVYFCASSQRTSGAETQYFGPGTRLLVL.

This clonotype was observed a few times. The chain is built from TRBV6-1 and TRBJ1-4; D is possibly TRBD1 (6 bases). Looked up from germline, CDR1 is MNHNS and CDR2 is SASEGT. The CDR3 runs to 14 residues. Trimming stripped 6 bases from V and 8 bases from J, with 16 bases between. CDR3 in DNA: TGTGCCAGCAGCGAAACAGGGTTAATCGAAAAACTGTTTTTT. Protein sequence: CASSETGLIEKLFF.

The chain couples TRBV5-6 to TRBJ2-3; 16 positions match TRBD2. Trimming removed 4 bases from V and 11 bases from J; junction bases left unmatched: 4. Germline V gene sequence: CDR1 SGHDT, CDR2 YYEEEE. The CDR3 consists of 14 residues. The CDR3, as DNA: TGTGCCAGCAGCCCTGGGACTAGCGGGAGGGTGCAGTATTTT. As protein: CASSPGTSGRVQYF.

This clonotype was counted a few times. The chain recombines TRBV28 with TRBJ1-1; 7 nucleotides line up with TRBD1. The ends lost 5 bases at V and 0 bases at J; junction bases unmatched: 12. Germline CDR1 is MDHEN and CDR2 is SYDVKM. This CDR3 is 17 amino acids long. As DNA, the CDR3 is TGTGCCAGCAGTGCGCGACAGGGATTTTCGGTGAACACTGAAGCTTTCTTT. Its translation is CASSARQGFSVNTEAFF.

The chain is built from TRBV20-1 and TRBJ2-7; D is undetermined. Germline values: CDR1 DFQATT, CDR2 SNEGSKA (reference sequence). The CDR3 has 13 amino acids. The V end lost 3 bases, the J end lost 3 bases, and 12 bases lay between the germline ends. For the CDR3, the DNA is TGCAGTGCTAGCGAAGCGAGACTCTACGAGCAGTACTTC. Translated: CSASEARLYEQYF.

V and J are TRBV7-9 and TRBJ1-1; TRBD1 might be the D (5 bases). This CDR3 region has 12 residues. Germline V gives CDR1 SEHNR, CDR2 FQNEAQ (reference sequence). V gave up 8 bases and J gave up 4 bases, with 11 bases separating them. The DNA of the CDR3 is TGTGCCAGCGGTCAGGGTGCCACTGAAGCTTTCTTT. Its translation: CASGQGATEAFF.